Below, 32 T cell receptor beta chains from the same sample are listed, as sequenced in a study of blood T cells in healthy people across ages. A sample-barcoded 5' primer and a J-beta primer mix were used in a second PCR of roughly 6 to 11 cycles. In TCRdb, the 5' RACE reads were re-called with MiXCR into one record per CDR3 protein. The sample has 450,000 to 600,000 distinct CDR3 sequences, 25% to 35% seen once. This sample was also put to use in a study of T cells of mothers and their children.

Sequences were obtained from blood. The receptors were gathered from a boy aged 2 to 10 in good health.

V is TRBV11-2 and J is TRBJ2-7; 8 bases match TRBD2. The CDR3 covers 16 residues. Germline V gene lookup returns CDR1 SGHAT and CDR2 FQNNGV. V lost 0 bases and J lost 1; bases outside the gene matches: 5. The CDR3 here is CASSLDQRELSYEQYF. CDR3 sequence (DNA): TGTGCCAGCAGCTTAGACCAGCGGGAGCTTTCCTACGAGCAGTACTTC.

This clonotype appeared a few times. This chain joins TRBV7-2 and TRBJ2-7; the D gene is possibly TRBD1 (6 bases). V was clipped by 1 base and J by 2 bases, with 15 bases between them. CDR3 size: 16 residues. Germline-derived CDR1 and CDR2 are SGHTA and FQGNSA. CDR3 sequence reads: CASSLDGQLTTYEQYF. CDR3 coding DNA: TGTGCCAGCAGCTTAGACGGACAGCTGACGACCTACGAGCAGTACTTC.

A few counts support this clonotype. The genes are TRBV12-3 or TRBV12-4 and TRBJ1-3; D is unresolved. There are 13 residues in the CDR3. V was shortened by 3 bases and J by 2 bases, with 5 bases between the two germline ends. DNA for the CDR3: TGTGCCAGCAGTTTCGACGCTGGAAACACCATATATTTT. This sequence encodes CASSFDAGNTIYF.

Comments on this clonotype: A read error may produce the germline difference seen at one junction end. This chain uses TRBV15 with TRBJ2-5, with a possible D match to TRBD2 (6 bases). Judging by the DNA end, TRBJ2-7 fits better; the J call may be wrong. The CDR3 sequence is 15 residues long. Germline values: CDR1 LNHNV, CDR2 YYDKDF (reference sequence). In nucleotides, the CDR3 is TGCGCCACCAGCGCGCACATCGGGGGTTCCTACGAGCAGTACTTC. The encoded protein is CATSAHIGGSYEQYF.

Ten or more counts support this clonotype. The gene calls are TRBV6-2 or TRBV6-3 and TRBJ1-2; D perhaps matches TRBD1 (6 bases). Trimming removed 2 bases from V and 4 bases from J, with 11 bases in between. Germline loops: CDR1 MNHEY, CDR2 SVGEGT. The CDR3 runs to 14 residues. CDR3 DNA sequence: TGTGCCAGCAGTTACGGCGGACAGAGCTATGGCTACACCTTC. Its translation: CASSYGGQSYGYTF.

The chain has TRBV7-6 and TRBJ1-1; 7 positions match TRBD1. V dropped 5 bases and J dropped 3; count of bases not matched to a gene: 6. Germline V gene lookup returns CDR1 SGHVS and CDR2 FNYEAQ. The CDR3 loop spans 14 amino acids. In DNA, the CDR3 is TGTGCCAGCAGCCTTAGGACAGGCCACACTGAAGCTTTCTTT. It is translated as CASSLRTGHTEAFF.

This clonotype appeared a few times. The CDR3 sequence: CASSSSGTGGQGEQFF. CDR3 nucleotides: TGCGCCAGCAGCTCCTCCGGGACAGGGGGCCAGGGTGAGCAGTTCTTC. V and J are TRBV5-1 and TRBJ2-1; the match to TRBD1 covers 12 bases. V lost 3 bases to trimming and J lost 9 bases; unmatched junction nucleotides: 10. Per the germline V gene, CDR1 is SGHRS and CDR2 is YFSETQ. The CDR3 runs to 16 residues.

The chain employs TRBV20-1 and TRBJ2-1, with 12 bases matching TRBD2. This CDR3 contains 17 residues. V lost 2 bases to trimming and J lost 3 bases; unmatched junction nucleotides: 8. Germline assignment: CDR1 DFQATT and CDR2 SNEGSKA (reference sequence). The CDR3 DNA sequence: TGCAGTGCTAGACCACCTAGCGGGGGGGTTATCTACAATGAGCAGTTCTTC. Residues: CSARPPSGGVIYNEQFF.

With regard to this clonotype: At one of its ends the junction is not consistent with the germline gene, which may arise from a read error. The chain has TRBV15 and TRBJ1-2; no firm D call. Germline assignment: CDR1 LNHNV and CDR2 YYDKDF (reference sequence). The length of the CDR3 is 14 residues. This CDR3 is CATSRDHWENFRAF. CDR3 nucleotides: TGTGCCACCAGCAGAGATCATTGGGAGAATTTTCGAGCCTTC.

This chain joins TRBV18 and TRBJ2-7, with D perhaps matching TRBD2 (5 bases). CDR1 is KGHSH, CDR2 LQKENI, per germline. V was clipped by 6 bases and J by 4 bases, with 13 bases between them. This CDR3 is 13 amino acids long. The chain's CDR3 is CASSEGRRYEQYF. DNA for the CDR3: TGTGCCAGCTCGGAAGGCAGGAGGTACGAGCAGTACTTC.

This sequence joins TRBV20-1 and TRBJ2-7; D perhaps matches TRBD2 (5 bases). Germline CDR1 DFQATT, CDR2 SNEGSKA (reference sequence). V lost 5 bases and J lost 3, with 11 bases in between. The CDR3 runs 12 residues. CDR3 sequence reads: CSASYGGYEQYF. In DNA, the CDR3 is TGCAGTGCTTCCTACGGAGGCTACGAGCAGTACTTC.

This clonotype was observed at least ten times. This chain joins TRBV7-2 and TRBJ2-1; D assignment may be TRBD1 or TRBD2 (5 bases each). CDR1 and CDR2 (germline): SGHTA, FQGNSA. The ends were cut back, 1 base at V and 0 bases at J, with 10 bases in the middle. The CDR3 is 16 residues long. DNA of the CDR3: TGTGCCAGCAGCTTAGGAGGGACGAGCTCCTACAATGAGCAGTTCTTC. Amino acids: CASSLGGTSSYNEQFF.

The CDR3 protein is CASSRRANQETQYF. CDR3 DNA sequence: TGTGCCAGCAGCCGCCGGGCCAACCAAGAGACCCAGTACTTC. The chain is built from TRBV12-3 or TRBV12-4 and TRBJ2-5; D is unresolved. This CDR3 contains 14 residues. Trimming stripped 6 bases from V and 0 bases from J, with 11 bases between.

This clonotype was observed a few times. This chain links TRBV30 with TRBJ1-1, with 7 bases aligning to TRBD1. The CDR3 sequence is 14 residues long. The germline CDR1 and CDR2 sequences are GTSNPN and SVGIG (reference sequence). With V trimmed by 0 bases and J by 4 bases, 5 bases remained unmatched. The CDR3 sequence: CAWSVRQGGTEAFF. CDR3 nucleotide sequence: TGTGCCTGGAGTGTAAGACAGGGCGGCACTGAAGCTTTCTTT.

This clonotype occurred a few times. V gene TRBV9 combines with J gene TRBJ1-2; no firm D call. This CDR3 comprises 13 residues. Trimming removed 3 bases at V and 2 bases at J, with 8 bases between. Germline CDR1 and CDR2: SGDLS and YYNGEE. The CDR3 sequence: CASSAVMNYGYTF. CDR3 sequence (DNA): TGTGCCAGCAGCGCAGTGATGAACTATGGCTACACCTTC.

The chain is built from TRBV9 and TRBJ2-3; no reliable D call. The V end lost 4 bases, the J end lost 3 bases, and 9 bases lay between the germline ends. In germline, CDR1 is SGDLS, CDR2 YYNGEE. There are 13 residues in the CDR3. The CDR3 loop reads CASSRWGTDTQYF. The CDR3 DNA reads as TGTGCCAGCAGCCGCTGGGGAACAGATACGCAGTATTTT.

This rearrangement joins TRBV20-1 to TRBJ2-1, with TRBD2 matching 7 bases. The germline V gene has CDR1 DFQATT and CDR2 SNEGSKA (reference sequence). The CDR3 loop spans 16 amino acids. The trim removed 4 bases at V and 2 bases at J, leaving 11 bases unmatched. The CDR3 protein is CSAIDISGPTYNEQFF. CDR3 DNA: TGCAGTGCTATAGATATTAGCGGGCCGACCTACAATGAGCAGTTCTTC.

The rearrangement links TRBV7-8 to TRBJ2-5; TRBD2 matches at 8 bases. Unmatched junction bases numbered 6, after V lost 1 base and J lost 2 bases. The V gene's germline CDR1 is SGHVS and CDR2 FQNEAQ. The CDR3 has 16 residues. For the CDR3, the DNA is TGTGCCAGCAGCTTAGGCGGGGGGAGGCAACAAGAGACCCAGTACTTC. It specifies CASSLGGGRQQETQYF.

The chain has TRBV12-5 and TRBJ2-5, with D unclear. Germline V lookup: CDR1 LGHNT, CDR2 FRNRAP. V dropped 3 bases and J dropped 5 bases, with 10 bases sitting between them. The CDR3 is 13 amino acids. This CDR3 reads CASGLGNKETQYF. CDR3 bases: TGTGCTAGTGGTTTAGGGAATAAGGAGACCCAGTACTTC. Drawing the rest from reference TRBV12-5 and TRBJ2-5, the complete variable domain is DARVTQTPRHKVTEMGQEVTMRCQPILGHNTVFWYRQTMMQGLELLAYFRNRAPLDDSGMPKDRFSAEMPDATLATLKIQPSEPRDSAVYFCASGLGNKETQYFGPGTRLLVL.

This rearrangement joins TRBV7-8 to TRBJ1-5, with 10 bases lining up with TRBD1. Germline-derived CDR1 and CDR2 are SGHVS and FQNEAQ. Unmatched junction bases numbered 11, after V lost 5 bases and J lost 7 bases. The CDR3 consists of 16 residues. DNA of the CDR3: TGTGCCAGCAGCCCGATCGGACAGGGGGTTACCCAGCCCCAGCATTTT. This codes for CASSPIGQGVTQPQHF.

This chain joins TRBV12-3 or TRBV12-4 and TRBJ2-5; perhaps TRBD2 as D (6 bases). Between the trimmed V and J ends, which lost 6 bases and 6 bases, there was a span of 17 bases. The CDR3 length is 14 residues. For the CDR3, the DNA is TGTGCCAGCAGCCTCCGGAGGGGCGGTCAGACCCAGTACTTC. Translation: CASSLRRGGQTQYF.

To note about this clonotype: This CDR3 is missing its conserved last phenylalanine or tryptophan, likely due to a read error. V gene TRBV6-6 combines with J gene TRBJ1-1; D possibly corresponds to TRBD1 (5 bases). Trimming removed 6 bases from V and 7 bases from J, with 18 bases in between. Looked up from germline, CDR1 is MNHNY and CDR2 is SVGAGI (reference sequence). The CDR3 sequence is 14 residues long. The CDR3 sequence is CASSPQARDGEAFS. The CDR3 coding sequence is TGTGCCAGCAGCCCGCAGGCTCGGGACGGTGAAGCTTTCTCT.

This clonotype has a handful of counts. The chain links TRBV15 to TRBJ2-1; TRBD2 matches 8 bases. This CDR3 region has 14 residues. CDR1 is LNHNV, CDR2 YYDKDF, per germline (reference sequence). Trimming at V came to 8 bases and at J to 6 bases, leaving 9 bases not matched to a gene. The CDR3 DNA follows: TGTGCCACCGCGGGGGGCTTATTGGTCAATGAGCAGTTCTTC. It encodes CATAGGLLVNEQFF.

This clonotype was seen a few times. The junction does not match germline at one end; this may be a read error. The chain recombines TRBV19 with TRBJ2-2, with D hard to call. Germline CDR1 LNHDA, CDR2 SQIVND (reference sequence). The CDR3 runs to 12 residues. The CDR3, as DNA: TGTGCCAGTACTATATCGGCGGGGGAGCTGTTTTTT. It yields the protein CASTISAGELFF.

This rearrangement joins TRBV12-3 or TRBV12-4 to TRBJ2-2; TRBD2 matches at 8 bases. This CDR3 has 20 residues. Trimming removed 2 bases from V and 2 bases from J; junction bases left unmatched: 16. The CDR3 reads CASSLTREASGRRNTGELFF. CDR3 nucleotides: TGTGCCAGCAGTTTAACGCGCGAGGCTAGCGGGCGCCGTAACACCGGGGAGCTGTTTTTT.

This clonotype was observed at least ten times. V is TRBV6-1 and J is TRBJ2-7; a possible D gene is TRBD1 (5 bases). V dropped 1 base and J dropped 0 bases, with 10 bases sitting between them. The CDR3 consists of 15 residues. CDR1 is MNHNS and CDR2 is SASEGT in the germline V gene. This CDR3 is CASSEGQGLSYEQYF. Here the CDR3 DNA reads TGTGCCAGCAGTGAAGGCCAGGGCCTCTCCTACGAGCAGTACTTC.

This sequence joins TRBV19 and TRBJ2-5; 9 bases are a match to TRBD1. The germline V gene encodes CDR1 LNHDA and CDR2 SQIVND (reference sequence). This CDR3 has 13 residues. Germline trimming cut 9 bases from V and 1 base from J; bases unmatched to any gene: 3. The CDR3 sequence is CASATGGQETQYF. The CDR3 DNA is TGTGCCAGCGCGACAGGGGGCCAAGAGACCCAGTACTTC.

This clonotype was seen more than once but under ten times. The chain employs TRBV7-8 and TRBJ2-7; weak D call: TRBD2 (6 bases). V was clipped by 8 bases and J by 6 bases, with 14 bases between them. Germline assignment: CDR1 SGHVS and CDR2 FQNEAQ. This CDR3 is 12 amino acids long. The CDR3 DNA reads TGTGCCAGCGGAACTAGCCCTCTCGAGCAGTACTTC. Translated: CASGTSPLEQYF.

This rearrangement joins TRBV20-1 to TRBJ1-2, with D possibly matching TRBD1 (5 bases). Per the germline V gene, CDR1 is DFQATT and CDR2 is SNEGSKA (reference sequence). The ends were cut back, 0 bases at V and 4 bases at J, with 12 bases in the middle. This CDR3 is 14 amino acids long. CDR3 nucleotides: TGCAGTGCTAGAGAGTCAGGGAGTACCTATGGCTACACCTTC. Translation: CSARESGSTYGYTF.

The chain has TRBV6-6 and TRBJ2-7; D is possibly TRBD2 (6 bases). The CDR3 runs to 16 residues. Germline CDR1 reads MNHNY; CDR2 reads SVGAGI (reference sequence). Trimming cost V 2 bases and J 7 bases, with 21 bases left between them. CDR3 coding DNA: TGTGCCAGCAGTTACGCGAGACTAACGGGAGCAGATGAGCAGTACTTC. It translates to CASSYARLTGADEQYF.

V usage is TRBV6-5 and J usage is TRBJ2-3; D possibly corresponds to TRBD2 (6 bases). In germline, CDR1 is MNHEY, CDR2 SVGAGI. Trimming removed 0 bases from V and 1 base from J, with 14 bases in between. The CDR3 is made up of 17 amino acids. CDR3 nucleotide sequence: TGTGCCAGCAGTTACTCCCGATTGCGGGACGGCACAGATACGCAGTATTTT. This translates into CASSYSRLRDGTDTQYF.

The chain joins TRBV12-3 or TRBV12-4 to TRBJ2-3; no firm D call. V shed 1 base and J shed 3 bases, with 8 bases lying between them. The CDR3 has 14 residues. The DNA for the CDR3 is TGTGCCAGCAGTTTAGAGATTAGGACAGATACGCAGTATTTT. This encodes CASSLEIRTDTQYF.